This TCR beta chain came from a study of cytomegalovirus exposure and HLA in healthy donors. Study conclusions and caveats: A prior analysis recorded that most TCR beta V segments were productive about 87% or about 30% of the time.

All donors participated as healthy donors of bone marrow. Vbeta (60) and Jbeta (13) primers were used in the PCR. The table came from immunoSEQ multiplex PCR; TCRdb's copy has only in-frame clones and leaves some out. The sample has roughly 42,000 clones. About this clone: The antigen remains unidentified.

This CDR3 region has 19 residues. V was clipped by 5 bases and J by 4 bases; unmatched bases: 22. CDR1 is SGHRS and CDR2 is YFSETQ in the germline V gene. The chain combines TRBV5-1 with TRBJ2-7; 9 nucleotides match TRBD1. The source is a man in his thirties or forties in good health and CMV-seronegative. Sequencing was done on a sample of PBMCs. The CDR3 sequence is CASSFLEGQGTQTPYEQYF. Written as DNA, the CDR3 is TGCGCCAGCAGTTTTCTTGAGGGACAGGGAACTCAAACCCCTTACGAGCAGTACTTC.